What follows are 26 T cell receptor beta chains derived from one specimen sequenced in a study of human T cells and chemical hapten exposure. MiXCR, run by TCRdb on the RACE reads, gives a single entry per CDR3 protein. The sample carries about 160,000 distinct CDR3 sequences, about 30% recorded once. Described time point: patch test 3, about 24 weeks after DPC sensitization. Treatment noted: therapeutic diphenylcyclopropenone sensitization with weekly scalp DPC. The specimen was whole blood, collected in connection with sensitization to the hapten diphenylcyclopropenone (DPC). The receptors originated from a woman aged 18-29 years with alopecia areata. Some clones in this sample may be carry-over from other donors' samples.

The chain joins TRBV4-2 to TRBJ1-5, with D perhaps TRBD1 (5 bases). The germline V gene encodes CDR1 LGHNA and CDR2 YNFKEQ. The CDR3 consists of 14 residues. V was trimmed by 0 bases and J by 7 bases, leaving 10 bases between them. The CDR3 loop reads CASSQEGVEQPQHF. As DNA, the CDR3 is TGTGCCAGCAGCCAAGAAGGGGTTGAACAGCCCCAGCATTTT.

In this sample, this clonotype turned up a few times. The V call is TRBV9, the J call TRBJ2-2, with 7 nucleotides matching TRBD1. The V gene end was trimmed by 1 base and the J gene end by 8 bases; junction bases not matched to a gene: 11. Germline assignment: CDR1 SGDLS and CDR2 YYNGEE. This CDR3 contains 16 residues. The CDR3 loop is CASSVRGGQPGGELFF. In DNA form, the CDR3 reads TGTGCCAGCAGCGTAAGAGGGGGACAGCCCGGGGGGGAGCTGTTTTTT.

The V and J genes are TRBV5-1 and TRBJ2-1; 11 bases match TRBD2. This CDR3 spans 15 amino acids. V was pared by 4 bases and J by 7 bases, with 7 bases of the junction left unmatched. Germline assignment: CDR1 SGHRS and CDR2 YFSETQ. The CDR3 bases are TGCGCCAGCAGCAGTTTAGCGGGAGGGCTAAATGAGCAGTTCTTC. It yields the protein CASSSLAGGLNEQFF.

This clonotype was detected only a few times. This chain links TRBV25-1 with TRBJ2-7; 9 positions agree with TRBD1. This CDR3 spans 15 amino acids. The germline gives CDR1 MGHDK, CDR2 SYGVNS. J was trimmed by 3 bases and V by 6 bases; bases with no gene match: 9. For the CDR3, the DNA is TGTGCCAGCAGAGTCCGGGACAGGGATGTCTACGAGCAGTACTTC. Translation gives CASRVRDRDVYEQYF.

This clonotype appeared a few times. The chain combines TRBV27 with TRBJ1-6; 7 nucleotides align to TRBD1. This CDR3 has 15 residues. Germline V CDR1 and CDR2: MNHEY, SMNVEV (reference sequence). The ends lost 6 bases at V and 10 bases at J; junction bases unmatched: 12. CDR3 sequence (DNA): TGTGCCAGCAGGGTTCTGGCAGGGGGAGGATCACCCCTCCACTTT. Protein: CASRVLAGGGSPLHF.

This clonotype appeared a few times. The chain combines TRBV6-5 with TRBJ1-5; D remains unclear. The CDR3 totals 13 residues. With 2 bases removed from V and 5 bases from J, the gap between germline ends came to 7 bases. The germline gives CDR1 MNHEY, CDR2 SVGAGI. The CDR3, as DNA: TGTGCCAGCAGTTACCGGCCCCATCAGCCCCAGCATTTT. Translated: CASSYRPHQPQHF.

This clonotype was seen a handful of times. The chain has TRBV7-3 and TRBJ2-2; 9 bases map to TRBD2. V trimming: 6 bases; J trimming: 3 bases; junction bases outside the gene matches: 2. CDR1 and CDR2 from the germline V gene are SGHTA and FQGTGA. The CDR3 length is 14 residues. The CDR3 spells CASSSGGDTGELFF. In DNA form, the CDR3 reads TGTGCCAGCAGTAGCGGGGGAGACACCGGGGAGCTGTTTTTT.

This chain's CDR3 is CASSYQQTAYEQYF. Written as DNA, the CDR3 is TGTGCCAGCAGTTATCAACAGACGGCCTACGAGCAGTACTTC. The rearrangement links TRBV6-2 or TRBV6-3 to TRBJ2-7, with D uncertain. The CDR3 contains 14 residues. Germline V gene sequence: CDR1 MNHEY, CDR2 SVGEGT. V was cut by 3 bases and J by 2 bases, with 11 bases left in between.

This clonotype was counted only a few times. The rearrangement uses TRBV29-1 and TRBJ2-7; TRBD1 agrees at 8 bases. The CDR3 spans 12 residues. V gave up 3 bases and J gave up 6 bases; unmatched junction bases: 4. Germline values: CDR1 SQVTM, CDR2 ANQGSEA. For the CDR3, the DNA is TGCAGCGTTGAGGCCAGGGGGCTCGAGCAGTACTTC. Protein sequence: CSVEARGLEQYF.

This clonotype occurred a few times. As DNA, the CDR3 is TGTGCCAGCATCAAAACAGGGAGAGCGGGGTATGGCTACACCTTC. Translating gives CASIKTGRAGYGYTF. The V call is TRBV6-5, the J call TRBJ1-2; D possibly corresponds to TRBD1 (6 bases). CDR3 length: 15 amino acids. V was clipped by 7 bases and J by 5 bases, with 20 bases between them. Germline assignment: CDR1 MNHEY and CDR2 SVGAGI.

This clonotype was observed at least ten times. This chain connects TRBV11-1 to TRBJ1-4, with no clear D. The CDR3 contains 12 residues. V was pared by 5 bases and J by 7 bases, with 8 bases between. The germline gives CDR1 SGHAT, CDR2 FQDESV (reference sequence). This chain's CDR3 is CASSASREKLFF. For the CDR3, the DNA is TGTGCCAGCAGCGCAAGCCGTGAAAAACTGTTTTTT.

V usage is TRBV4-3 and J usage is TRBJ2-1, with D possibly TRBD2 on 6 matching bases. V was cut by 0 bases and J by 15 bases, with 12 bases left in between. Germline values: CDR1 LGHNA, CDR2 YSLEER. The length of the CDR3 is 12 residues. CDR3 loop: CASSQEGGAGFF. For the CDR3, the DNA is TGCGCCAGCAGCCAAGAGGGGGGAGCTGGGTTCTTC.

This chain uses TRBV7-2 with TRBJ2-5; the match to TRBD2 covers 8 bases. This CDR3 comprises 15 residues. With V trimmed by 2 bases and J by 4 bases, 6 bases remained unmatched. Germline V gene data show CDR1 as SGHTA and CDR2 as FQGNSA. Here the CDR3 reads CASSLTAGGLETQYF. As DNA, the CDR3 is TGTGCCAGCAGCTTAACGGCGGGAGGTTTAGAGACCCAGTACTTC.

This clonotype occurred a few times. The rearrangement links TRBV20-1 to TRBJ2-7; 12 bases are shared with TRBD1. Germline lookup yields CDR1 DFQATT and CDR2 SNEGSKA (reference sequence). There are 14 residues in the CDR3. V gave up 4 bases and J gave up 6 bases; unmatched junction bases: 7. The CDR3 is CSANPGQGAGEQYF. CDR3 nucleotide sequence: TGCAGTGCTAACCCGGGACAGGGGGCTGGCGAGCAGTACTTC.

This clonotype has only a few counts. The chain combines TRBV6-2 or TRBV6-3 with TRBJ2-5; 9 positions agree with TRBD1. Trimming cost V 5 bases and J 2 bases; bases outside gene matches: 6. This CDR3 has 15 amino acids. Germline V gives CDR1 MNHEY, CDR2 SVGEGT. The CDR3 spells CASSPPGQGQETQYF. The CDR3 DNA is TGTGCCAGCAGTCCCCCGGGACAGGGACAAGAGACCCAGTACTTC.

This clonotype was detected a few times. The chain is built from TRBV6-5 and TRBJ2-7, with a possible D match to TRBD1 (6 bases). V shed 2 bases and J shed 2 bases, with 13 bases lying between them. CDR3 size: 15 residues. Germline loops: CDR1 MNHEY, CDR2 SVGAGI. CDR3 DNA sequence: TGTGCCAGCAGTTACGGGACACCAGGGACCTACGAGCAGTACTTC. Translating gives CASSYGTPGTYEQYF.

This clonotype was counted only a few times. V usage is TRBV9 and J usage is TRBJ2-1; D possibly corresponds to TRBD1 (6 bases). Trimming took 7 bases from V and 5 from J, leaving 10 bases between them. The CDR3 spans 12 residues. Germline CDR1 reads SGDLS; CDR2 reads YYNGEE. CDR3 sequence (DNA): TGTGCCAGCGGACAGACTGACAATGAGCAGTTCTTC. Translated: CASGQTDNEQFF. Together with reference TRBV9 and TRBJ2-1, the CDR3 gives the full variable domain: DSGVTQTPKHLITATGQRVTLRCSPRSGDLSVYWYQQSLDQGLQFLIQYYNGEERAKGNILERFSAQQFPDLHSELNLSSLELGDSALYFCASGQTDNEQFFGPGTRLTVL.

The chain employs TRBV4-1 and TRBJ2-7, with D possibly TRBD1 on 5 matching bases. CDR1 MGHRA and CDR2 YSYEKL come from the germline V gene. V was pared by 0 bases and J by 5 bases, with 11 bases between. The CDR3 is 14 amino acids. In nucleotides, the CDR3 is TGCGCCAGCAGCCAAGAATCAGGGTGGGACGAGCAGTACTTC. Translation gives CASSQESGWDEQYF.

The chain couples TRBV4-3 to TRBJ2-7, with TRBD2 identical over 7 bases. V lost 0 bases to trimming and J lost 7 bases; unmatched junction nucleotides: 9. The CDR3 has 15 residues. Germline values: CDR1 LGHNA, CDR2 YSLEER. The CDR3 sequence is CASSQDGPREGEQYF. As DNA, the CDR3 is TGCGCCAGCAGCCAAGATGGCCCCAGGGAGGGGGAGCAGTACTTC.

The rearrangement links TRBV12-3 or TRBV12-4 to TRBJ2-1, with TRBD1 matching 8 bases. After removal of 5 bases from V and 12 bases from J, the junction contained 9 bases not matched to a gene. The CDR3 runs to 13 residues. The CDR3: CASSPDRAVRQFF. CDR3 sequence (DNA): TGTGCCAGCAGTCCGGACAGGGCAGTTCGGCAGTTCTTC.

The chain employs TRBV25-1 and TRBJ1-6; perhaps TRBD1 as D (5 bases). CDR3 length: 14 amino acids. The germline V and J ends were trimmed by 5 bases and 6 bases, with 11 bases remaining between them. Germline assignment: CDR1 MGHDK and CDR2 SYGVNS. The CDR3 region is CASSKSQGNSPLHF. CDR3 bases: TGTGCCAGCAGTAAATCCCAGGGTAATTCACCCCTCCACTTT. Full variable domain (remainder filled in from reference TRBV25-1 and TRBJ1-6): EADIYQTPRYLVIGTGKKITLECSQTMGHDKMYWYQQDPGMELHLIHYSYGVNSTEKGDLSSESTVSRIRTEHFPLTLESARPSHTSQYLCASSKSQGNSPLHFGNGTRLTVT.

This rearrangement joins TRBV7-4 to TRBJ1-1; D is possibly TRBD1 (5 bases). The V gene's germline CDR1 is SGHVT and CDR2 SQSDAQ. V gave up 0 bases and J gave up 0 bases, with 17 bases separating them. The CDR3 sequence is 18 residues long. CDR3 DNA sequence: TGTGCCAGCAGCTTAGCTGGCAGGGACCATGGGATGAACACTGAAGCTTTCTTT. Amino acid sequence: CASSLAGRDHGMNTEAFF.

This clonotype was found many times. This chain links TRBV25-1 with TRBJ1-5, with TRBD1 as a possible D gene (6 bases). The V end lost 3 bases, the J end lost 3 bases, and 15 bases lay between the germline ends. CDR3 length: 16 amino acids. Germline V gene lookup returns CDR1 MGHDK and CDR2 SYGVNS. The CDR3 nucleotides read TGTGCCAGCAGTGAGGCGGGGGCGCGGGTCAATCAGCCCCAGCATTTT. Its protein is CASSEAGARVNQPQHF.

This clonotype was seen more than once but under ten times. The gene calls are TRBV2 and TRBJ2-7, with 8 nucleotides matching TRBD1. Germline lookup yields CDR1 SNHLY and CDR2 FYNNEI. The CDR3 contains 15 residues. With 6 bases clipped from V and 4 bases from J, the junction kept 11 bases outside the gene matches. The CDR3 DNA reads TGTGCCAGCAGACTAGGACAGGGATCCCCTTACGAGCAGTACTTC. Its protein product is CASRLGQGSPYEQYF.

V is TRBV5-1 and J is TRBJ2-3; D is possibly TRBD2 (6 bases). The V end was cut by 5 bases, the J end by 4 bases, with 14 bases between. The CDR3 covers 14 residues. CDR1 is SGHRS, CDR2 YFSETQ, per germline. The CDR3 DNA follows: TGCGCCAGCAGTCTAACTCCTAGCGCAGATACGCAGTATTTT. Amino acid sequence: CASSLTPSADTQYF.

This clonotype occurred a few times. The CDR3 region is CASSVASSGNTIYF. The CDR3 coding sequence is TGTGCCAGCAGCGTAGCTAGCTCTGGAAACACCATATATTTT. The chain recombines TRBV9 with TRBJ1-3; no clear D gene. Germline V gives CDR1 SGDLS, CDR2 YYNGEE. V lost 0 bases, J lost 0 bases, and 4 bases lay in between. This CDR3 contains 14 residues.